These 5 T cell receptor beta chains came from one sample sequenced in a study of cytomegalovirus exposure and HLA in healthy donors (dated by TCRdb to about 2017). Library preparation employed the immunoSEQ multiplex PCR assay. The multiplex PCR relied on a mix of 60 forward primers for TCR Vbeta segments and 13 reverse primers for TCR Jbeta segments. This immuneACCESS table, as held by TCRdb, lists in-frame sequences with V and J called but not all clones. Of the missing ones, under half trace to an unresolved V gene in checked studies; the others have no known cause. This sample lists approximately 120,000 clones; around 75% were detected once. Of the sample, around 5% is held by the ten largest clones. The sample consisted of PBMCs. These receptors were obtained from a man in his 60s in good health and CMV-seropositive.

The chain recombines TRBV28 with TRBJ2-1; tentative D call: TRBD2 (5 bases). Trimming removed 4 bases from V and 7 bases from J, with 17 bases in between. The V gene's germline CDR1 is MDHEN and CDR2 SYDVKM. This CDR3 comprises 15 residues. CDR3 DNA: TGTGCCAGCAGTTCCCTGGGTCGTTCGGGAAATGAGCAGTTCTTC. It translates to CASSSLGRSGNEQFF.

The chain uses TRBV4-2 and TRBJ1-5; tentatively, D is TRBD1 (6 bases). The V end lost 1 base, the J end lost 2 bases, and 18 bases lay between the germline ends. The V gene's germline CDR1 is LGHNA and CDR2 YNFKEQ. This CDR3 has 18 amino acids. The CDR3 loop reads CASSQGPGGRWGNQPQHF. Written as DNA, the CDR3 is TGTGCCAGCAGCCAAGGGCCCGGGGGGCGGTGGGGCAATCAGCCCCAGCATTTT.

This chain joins TRBV9 and TRBJ1-2, with D perhaps matching TRBD1 (5 bases). The CDR3 has 11 residues. Trimming left V 3 bases short and J 8 bases short, with 8 bases between. CDR1 and CDR2 from the germline V gene are SGDLS and YYNGEE. In DNA form, the CDR3 reads TGTGCCAGCAGCGGGAGGGGCGGCTACACCTTC. It translates to CASSGRGGYTF.

In DNA, the CDR3 is TGTGCCAGCAGCTTAGGACTAGCGGGGGGGCCTGGAGGCACAGATACGCAGTATTTT. Amino acid sequence: CASSLGLAGGPGGTDTQYF. The chain is built from TRBV7-3 and TRBJ2-3; TRBD2 aligns across 15 bases. The junction had 7 bases not matched to a gene; V was cut back by 2 bases and J by 1 base. This CDR3 has 19 amino acids. Looked up from germline, CDR1 is SGHTA and CDR2 is FQGTGA.

The genes are TRBV4-2 and TRBJ1-2; 7 bases are shared with TRBD1. V lost 4 bases to trimming and J lost 4 bases; unmatched junction nucleotides: 9. Germline loops: CDR1 LGHNA, CDR2 YNFKEQ. CDR3 length: 15 amino acids. CDR3 residues: CASSRSEGGPYGYTF. In DNA, the CDR3 is TGTGCCAGCAGCCGCTCAGAAGGGGGCCCCTATGGCTACACCTTC.